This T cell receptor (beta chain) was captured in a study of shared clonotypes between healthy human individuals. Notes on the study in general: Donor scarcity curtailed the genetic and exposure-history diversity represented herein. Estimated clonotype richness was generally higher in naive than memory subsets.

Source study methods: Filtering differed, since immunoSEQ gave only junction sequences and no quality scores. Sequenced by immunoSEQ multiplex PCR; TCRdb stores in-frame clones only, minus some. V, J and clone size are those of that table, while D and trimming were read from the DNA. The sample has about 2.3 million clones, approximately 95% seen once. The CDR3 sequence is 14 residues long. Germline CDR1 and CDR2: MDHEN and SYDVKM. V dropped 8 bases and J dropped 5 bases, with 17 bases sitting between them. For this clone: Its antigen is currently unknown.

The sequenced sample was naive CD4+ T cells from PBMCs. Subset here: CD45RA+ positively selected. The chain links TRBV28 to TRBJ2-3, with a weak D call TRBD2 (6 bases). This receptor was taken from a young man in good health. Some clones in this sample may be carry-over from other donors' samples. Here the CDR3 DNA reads TGTGCCAGCGGTTGGCAGGTGGGGGGAGATACGCAGTATTTT. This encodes CASGWQVGGDTQYF. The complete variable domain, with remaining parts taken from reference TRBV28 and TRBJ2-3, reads DVKVTQSSRYLVKRTGEKVFLECVQDMDHENMFWYRQDPGLGLRLIYFSYDVKMKEKGDIPEGYSVSREKKERFSLILESASTNQTSMYLCASGWQVGGDTQYFGPGTRLTVL.